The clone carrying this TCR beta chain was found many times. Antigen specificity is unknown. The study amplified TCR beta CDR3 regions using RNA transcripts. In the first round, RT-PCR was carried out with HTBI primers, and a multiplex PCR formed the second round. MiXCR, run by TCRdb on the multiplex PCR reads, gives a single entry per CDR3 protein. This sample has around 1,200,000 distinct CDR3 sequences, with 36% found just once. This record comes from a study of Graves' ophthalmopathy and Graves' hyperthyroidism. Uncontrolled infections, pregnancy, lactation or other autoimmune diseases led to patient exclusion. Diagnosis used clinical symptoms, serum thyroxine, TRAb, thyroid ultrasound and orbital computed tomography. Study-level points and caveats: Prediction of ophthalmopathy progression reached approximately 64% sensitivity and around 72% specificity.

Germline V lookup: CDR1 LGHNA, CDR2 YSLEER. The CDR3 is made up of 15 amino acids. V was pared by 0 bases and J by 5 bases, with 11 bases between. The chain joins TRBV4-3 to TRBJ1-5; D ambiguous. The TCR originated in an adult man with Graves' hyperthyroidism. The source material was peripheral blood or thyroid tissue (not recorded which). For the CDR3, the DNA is TGCGCCAGCAGCCAAGAAGAACTCGGGGATCAGCCCCAGCATTTT. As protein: CASSQEELGDQPQHF.